The 9 T cell receptor beta chains reported below all come from one sample, sequenced in a study of blood T cell repertoires in COVID-19. TCRdb's copy holds only in-frame clones and misses some; the assay was immunoSEQ multiplex PCR. This table has some 70,000 clones, 70% to 90% appearing once. Sequencing was performed on peripheral blood. Every receptor here comes from a woman in her 70s with acute or convalescent COVID-19.

CDR3 region: CAISERTDYNSPLHF. The CDR3, as DNA: TGTGCCATCAGTGAGAGGACAGATTATAATTCACCCCTCCACTTT. The chain carries TRBV10-3 and TRBJ1-6; possibly TRBD1 for D (6 bases). Germline assignment: CDR1 ENHRY and CDR2 SYGVKD. The ends were cut back, 2 bases at V and 4 bases at J, with 9 bases in the middle. The CDR3 is 15 residues long.

J is TRBJ1-5 and V is TRBV27, with a possible D match to TRBD1 (5 bases). Germline V CDR1 and CDR2: MNHEY, SMNVEV (reference sequence). V was cut by 6 bases and J by 9 bases, with 27 bases left in between. This CDR3 has 17 amino acids. This chain's CDR3 is CASSQLSIDKGARPQHF. CDR3 sequence (DNA): TGTGCCAGCAGCCAACTATCCATAGATAAAGGGGCGCGGCCCCAGCATTTT.

The chain carries TRBV14 and TRBJ1-1; TRBD1 is a possible D gene (5 bases). V was trimmed by 0 bases and J by 5 bases, leaving 13 bases between them. CDR3 size: 15 residues. Germline loops: CDR1 SGHDN, CDR2 FVKESK. The CDR3 spells CASSQDVRVRTEAFF. For the CDR3, the DNA is TGTGCCAGCAGCCAAGATGTCAGGGTCCGGACTGAAGCTTTCTTT.

CDR3 sequence (DNA): TGTGCCAGCTCACCCTCGCGGGACACTGAAGCTTTCTTT. Amino acids: CASSPSRDTEAFF. The chain has TRBV18 and TRBJ1-1, with D uncertain. The V gene's germline CDR1 is KGHSH and CDR2 LQKENI. The germline V and J ends were trimmed by 3 bases and 3 bases, with 8 bases remaining between them. The CDR3 has 13 residues.

The chain couples TRBV27 to TRBJ2-7; 12 nucleotides align to TRBD2. After removal of 2 bases from V and 1 base from J, the junction contained 9 bases not matched to a gene. Germline V gene data show CDR1 as MNHEY and CDR2 as SMNVEV (reference sequence). There are 18 residues in the CDR3. The CDR3 region has the DNA TGTGCCAGCAGTTTAGTCGCTAGCGGGAGGGGATTATCCTACGAGCAGTACTTC. Residues: CASSLVASGRGLSYEQYF.

V is TRBV9 and J is TRBJ2-2; TRBD2 agrees at 8 bases. V trimming: 0 bases; J trimming: 0 bases; junction bases outside the gene matches: 10. Germline lookup yields CDR1 SGDLS and CDR2 YYNGEE. This CDR3 has 19 residues. CDR3 amino acids: CASSVDLAGQATNTGELFF. The CDR3 DNA is TGTGCCAGCAGCGTAGATCTAGCGGGTCAGGCAACGAACACCGGGGAGCTGTTTTTT. The full variable domain, completed using reference TRBV9 and TRBJ2-2, is DSGVTQTPKHLITATGQRVTLRCSPRSGDLSVYWYQQSLDQGLQFLIQYYNGEERAKGNILERFSAQQFPDLHSELNLSSLELGDSALYFCASSVDLAGQATNTGELFFGEGSRLTVL.

The CDR3 region has the DNA TGTGCCAGCTCACCAAGCAGGGGGAATGGCTACACCTTC. Its protein product is CASSPSRGNGYTF. The V and J genes are TRBV18 and TRBJ1-2; 7 positions match TRBD1. This CDR3 is built from 13 residues. V lost 2 bases and J lost 6; bases outside the gene matches: 3. Germline CDR1 is KGHSH and CDR2 is LQKENI. The entire variable domain, with the rest obtained from reference TRBV18 and TRBJ1-2, is as follows: NAGVMQNPRHLVRRRGQEARLRCSPMKGHSHVYWYRQLPEEGLKFMVYLQKENIIDESGMPKERFSAEFPKEGPSILRIQQVVRGDSAAYFCASSPSRGNGYTFGSGTRLTVV.

This chain uses TRBV27 with TRBJ1-2, with 9 bases that match TRBD1. Germline values: CDR1 MNHEY, CDR2 SMNVEV (reference sequence). The CDR3 runs to 17 residues. V trimming: 7 bases; J trimming: 5 bases; junction bases outside the gene matches: 17. The CDR3 coding sequence is TGTGCCAGCACCACCGGGACAGGGTATAGGTCGCTATATGGCTACACCTTC. Protein: CASTTGTGYRSLYGYTF.

V gene TRBV4-1 combines with J gene TRBJ2-7; D uncertain. V lost 1 base and J lost 2, with 9 bases in between. The CDR3 length is 14 residues. The V gene's germline CDR1 is MGHRA and CDR2 YSYEKL. CDR3 region: CASSQVSHPYEQYF. The DNA of the CDR3 is TGCGCCAGCAGCCAAGTGAGTCACCCCTACGAGCAGTACTTC.